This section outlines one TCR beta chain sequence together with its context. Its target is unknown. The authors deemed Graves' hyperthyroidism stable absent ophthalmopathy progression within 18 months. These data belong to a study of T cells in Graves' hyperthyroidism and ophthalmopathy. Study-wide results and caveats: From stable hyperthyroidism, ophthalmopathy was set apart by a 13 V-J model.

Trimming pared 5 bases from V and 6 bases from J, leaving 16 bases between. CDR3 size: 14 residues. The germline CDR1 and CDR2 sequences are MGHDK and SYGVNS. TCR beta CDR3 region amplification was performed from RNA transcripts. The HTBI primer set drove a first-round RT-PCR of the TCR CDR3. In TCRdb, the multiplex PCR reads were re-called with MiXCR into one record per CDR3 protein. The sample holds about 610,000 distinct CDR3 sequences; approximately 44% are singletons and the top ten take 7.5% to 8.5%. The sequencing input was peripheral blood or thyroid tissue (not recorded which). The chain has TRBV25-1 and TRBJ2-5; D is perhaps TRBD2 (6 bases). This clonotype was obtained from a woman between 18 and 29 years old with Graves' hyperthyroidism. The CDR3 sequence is CASSTGAGKKTQYF. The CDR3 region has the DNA TGTGCCAGCAGTACCGGGGCGGGAAAAAAGACCCAGTACTTC.